Reported below is one T cell receptor beta chain. What it binds is unknown. Each CDR3 protein is one row after TCRdb ran MiXCR on the 5' RACE reads. Here the sample spans 350,000 or so distinct CDR3 sequences, roughly 15% being singletons. This specimen belongs to a study of CD8 T cells in ankylosing spondylitis. Study conclusions and caveats: Matched synovial fluid from ankylosing spondylitis patients was reported to be enriched for disease-linked clones. One TCR beta motif, made up of several highly homologous variants, appeared characteristic of ankylosing spondylitis blood.

The CDR3 spans 12 residues. V lost 7 bases and J 3 bases, leaving 10 bases between the germline ends. Germline assignment: CDR1 MNHEY and CDR2 SMNVEV (reference sequence). Sequenced input: blood, either unsorted or a sorted T cell fraction (not recorded which). J is TRBJ2-7 and V is TRBV27; D may be TRBD1 (5 bases). This clonotype was sampled from a male donor with ankylosing spondylitis or in good health (not recorded which). The CDR3 DNA reads TGTGCCAGCAAGACAGCGAACTACGAGCAGTACTTC. It yields the protein CASKTANYEQYF.